This T cell receptor beta chain was found in a study of cytomegalovirus exposure and HLA in healthy donors. Study details: When 350 to 400 donors were genotyped, about 86% of them were found to fall in the Caucasian-associated ancestry cluster. Study-wide points: Several top significant clusters appeared, in a later analysis, to be linked to common viral pathogens. Cytomegalovirus association was listed for about 170 TCR beta chains.

Comment on this clone: Its target is unknown.

CDR1 SGHTA and CDR2 FQGNSA come from the germline V gene. The CDR3 extends over 16 amino acids. The junction had 3 bases not matched to a gene; V was cut back by 0 bases and J by 4 bases. The PCR made use of 60 Vbeta and 13 Jbeta primers. The table came from immunoSEQ multiplex PCR; TCRdb's copy has only in-frame clones and leaves some out. Of 150,000 to 180,000 clones in the sample, approximately 74% were seen once. The source material was PBMCs. The TCR sequence derives from a man aged 18 to 30 in good health and CMV-seronegative. The rearrangement links TRBV7-2 to TRBJ2-2; 9 nucleotides agree with TRBD1. The CDR3 nucleotides are TGTGCCAGCAGCTTAGCTCGGGACAGGGCCACCGGGGAGCTGTTTTTT. This encodes CASSLARDRATGELFF.